This T cell receptor beta chain is from a study of sequential checkpoint blockade in melanoma. Looking at the study overall: Twenty-two patients had tumor biopsies before treatment and at week 13.

This table comes from immunoSEQ multiplex PCR, and its TCRdb copy is limited to in-frame clones, with some not included. The sample holds over 1,500 clones, roughly 23% seen once. This sample's treatment: randomized to nivolumab then ipilimumab (arm A) or the reverse (arm B). CDR1 is SGHRS and CDR2 is YFSETQ in the germline V gene. This CDR3 has 16 amino acids. Germline trimming cut 4 bases from V and 5 bases from J; bases unmatched to any gene: 7. This sequence was found in a human donor with melanoma. The chain couples TRBV5-1 to TRBJ1-6; 9 bases are shared with TRBD1. The source material was tumor tissue (inferred from file names), sampled from a patient given nivolumab and ipilimumab in sequence. CDR3 coding DNA: TGCGCCAGCAGCACAGGACAGGGGATCAATAATTCACCCCTCCACTTT. Its protein product is CASSTGQGINNSPLHF.